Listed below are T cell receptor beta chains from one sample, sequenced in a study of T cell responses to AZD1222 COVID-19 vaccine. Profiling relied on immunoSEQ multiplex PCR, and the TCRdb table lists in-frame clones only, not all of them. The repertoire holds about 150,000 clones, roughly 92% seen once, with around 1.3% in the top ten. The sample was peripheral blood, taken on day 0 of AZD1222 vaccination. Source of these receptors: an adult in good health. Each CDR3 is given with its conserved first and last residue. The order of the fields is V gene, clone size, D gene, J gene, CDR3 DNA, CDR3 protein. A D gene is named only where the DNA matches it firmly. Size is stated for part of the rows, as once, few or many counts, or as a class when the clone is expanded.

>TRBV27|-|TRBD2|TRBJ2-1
TGTGCCAGCAGTCAACTACCTAGCGGGAGAGAGAATGAGCAGTTCTTC
CASSQLPSGRENEQFF
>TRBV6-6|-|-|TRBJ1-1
TGTGCCAGCAGTTACCCCCAGGTCGGGGTATTGGAAGCTTTCTTT
CASSYPQVGVLEAFF
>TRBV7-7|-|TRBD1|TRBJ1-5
TGTGCTAGCAGCCGGGACAGTTGTAATCAGCCCCAGCATTTT
CASSRDSCNQPQHF
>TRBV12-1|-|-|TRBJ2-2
TGTGCCAGCAGCTTTGCGGGACTAAACACCGGGGAGCTGTTTTTT
CASSFAGLNTGELFF
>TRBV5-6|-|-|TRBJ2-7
TGTGCCAGCAGCCCCGACAGCTCCTACGAGCAGTACTTC
CASSPDSSYEQYF
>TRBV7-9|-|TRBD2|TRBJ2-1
TGTGCCAGCAGCTCGGGACTAGGGGGTTACAATGAGCAGTTCTTC
CASSSGLGGYNEQFF
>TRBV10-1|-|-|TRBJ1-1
TGCGCCAGCAGTGAGATGGGCGCGGAGACTGAAGCTTTCTTT
CASSEMGAETEAFF
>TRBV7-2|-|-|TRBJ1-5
TGTGCCAGCAGCTTAGTCAGCAATCAGCCCCAGCATTTT
CASSLVSNQPQHF
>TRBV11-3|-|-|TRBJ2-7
TGTGCCAGCAGCTTAGATGTTGGGAGACCCGAGCAGTACTTC
CASSLDVGRPEQYF
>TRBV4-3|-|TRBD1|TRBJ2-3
TGCGCCAGCAGCCAAGGGACAGGGAACACAGATACGCAGTATTTT
CASSQGTGNTDTQYF
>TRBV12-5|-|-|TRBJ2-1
TGTGCTAGTGGTTTCTTGGACTGGCAGTTCTTC
CASGFLDWQFF
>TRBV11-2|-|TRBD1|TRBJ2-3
TGTGCCAGCAGCTTAGACAGGGGGACAGATACGCAGTATTTT
CASSLDRGTDTQYF
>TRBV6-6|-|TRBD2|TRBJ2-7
TGTGCCAGCAGTCCAACCTCTAGCGGGGGACCGTCCTACGAGCAGTACTTC
CASSPTSSGGPSYEQYF
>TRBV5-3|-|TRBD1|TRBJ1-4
TGTGCCAGAAGCCAGACAGGGGGCTTAACTAATGAAAAACTGTTTTTT
CARSQTGGLTNEKLFF
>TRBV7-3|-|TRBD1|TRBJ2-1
TGTGCCAGCAGCCCGACAGGGGGTAAGGACAATGAGCAGTTCTTC
CASSPTGGKDNEQFF
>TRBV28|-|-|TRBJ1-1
TGTGCCAGCAGAGTCGAATTTTTGAACACTGAAGCTTTCTTT
CASRVEFLNTEAFF
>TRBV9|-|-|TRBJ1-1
TGTGCCAGCAGCCCGTGGGGGGATCTCCACACTGAAGCTTTCTTT
CASSPWGDLHTEAFF
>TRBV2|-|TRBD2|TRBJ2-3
TGTGCCAGCAGTGAAGGGACTAGCGGGGGGGGAGATACGCAGTATTTT
CASSEGTSGGGDTQYF
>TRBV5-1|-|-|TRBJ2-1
TGCGCCAGCAGCGGAGGGACTTCCCACAATGAGCAGTTCTTC
CASSGGTSHNEQFF
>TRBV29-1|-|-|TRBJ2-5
TGCAGCGTCCTGGGGGGTGTAGAGACCCAGTACTTC
CSVLGGVETQYF
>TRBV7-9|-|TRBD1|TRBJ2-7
TGTGCCAGCAGCTTAGTACCGGGACAGGGGGACTACGAGCAGTACTTC
CASSLVPGQGDYEQYF
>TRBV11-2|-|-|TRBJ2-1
TGTGCCAGCAGCTTCCCCTGGGGGGCCAGGAACAATGAGCAGTTCTTC
CASSFPWGARNNEQFF
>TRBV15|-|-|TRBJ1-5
TGTGCCACCAGCAGAGATTGGAGCAGGGGCCATCAGCCCCAGCATTTT
CATSRDWSRGHQPQHF
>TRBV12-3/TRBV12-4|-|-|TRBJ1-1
TGTGCCAGCAGTTTAAGCTCACTTGCCGAAGCTTTCTTT
CASSLSSLAEAFF
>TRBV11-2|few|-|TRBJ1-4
TGTGCCAGCAGCTTAGCGGGAGAGGAAAAACTGTTTTTT
CASSLAGEEKLFF
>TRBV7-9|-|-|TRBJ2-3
TGTGCCAGCAATGGGAGGACGGTGGGAACAGATACGCAGTATTTT
CASNGRTVGTDTQYF
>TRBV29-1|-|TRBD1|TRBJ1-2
TGCAGCGTCAAGGACAGGGGCTATGGCTACACCTTC
CSVKDRGYGYTF
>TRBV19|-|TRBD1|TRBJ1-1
TGTGCCAGTACCCAGGGGGTTTACGCTTTCTTT
CASTQGVYAFF
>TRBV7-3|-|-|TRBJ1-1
TGTGCCAGCAGCTTAGAAGGTTGGCTCCCTGGCAGGAACACTGAAGCTTTCTTT
CASSLEGWLPGRNTEAFF
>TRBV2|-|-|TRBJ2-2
TGTGCCAGCAACCGGGACGGCACGAACACCGGGGAGCTGTTTTTT
CASNRDGTNTGELFF
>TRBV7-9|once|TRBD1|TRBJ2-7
TGTGCCAGCAGCTTAGCCTTGGGACAGGCCAAGTACTTC
CASSLALGQAKYF
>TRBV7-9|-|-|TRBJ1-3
TGTGCCAGCAGCTCACAGGGCTCTGGAAACACCATATATTTT
CASSSQGSGNTIYF
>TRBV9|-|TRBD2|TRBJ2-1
TGTGCCAGCAGCCGGTCCCCGAGACTAGCGGGGGGAGACAATGAGCAGTTCTTC
CASSRSPRLAGGDNEQFF
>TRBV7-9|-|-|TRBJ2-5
TGTGCCAGCAGCGCGGTCCAGGGCGAAGAGACCCAGTACTTC
CASSAVQGEETQYF
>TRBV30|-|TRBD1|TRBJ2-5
TGTGCCTGGGGGGATGACAGGGCGTTCGAGACCCAGTACTTC
CAWGDDRAFETQYF
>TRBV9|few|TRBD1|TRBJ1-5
TGTGCCCGACAGGGGGAGGACCAGCCCCAGCATTTT
CARQGEDQPQHF
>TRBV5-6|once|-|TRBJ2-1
TGTGCCAGCAGCTGGGGCACTGAGCAGTTCTTC
CASSWGTEQFF
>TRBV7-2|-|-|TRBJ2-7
TGTGCCAGCAGCTTGGAGGAGGGGCGGGAGCAGTACTTC
CASSLEEGREQYF
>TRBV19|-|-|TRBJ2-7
TGTGCCAGTAGTATGGCAGGGGCGGGGGAGCAGTACTTC
CASSMAGAGEQYF
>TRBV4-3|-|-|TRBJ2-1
TGCGCCAGCAGCCAAGGCTACGGAGTCAATGAGCAGTTCTTC
CASSQGYGVNEQFF
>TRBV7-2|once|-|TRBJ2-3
TGTGCCAGCAGCCTGACGCGGGACAGTACAGATACGCAGTATTTT
CASSLTRDSTDTQYF